This T cell receptor beta chain was identified during a study of response to subunit inactivated influenza vaccine. Whole-study findings and limits: Researchers suggested that each seasonal influenza vaccination recruits few new T cells.

This clonotype was detected a few times. Its matching antigen is unknown. Using its own MiXCR run on the RT-PCR reads, TCRdb lists one record per CDR3 protein. Here the sample spans 600,000 to 850,000 distinct CDR3 sequences, 14% being singletons. V was trimmed by 1 base and J by 12 bases, leaving 13 bases between them. The CDR3 length is 12 residues. CDR1 DFQATT and CDR2 SNEGSKA come from the germline V gene (reference sequence). The receptor was isolated from a man aged 50 to 60 who received an inactivated influenza vaccine. V gene TRBV20-1 combines with J gene TRBJ2-1; D is ambiguous. This specimen consisted of PBMCs from blood, obtained approximately 15 days before vaccination. Written as DNA, the CDR3 is TGCAGTGCTAGAGTCATCAACTTGTGGCAGTTCTTC. Translating it yields CSARVINLWQFF.